The clone carrying this T cell receptor (beta chain) was seen at least ten times. Its matching antigen is unknown. The CDR3 extends 3 residues past the end of the read, so its final part is completed from the germline J gene. The CDR3 length is 16 residues. Losses at the gene ends were 4 bases for V and 5 bases for J; bases not matched to a gene: 11. Germline CDR1 and CDR2: SGHVS and FQNEAQ. TCRdb's table, derived via immunoSEQ multiplex PCR, lists solely in-frame clones and lacks some. This sample has about 28,000 clones, each found more than once. CVID meant reduced serum IgG, IgA and/or IgM plus specific antibody deficiency. Of CVID subjects, approximately 14 were female and 30 or so male, mean age approximately 40. No CVID subject was ill or on immunomodulatory drugs when sampled. This sample is part of a study of T cell clonality in common variable immunodeficiency. General study points: Links between repertoire features and CVID complications were heterogeneity-limited. In common variable immunodeficiency, TCR beta chains reportedly carried fewer deletions and N-nucleotide insertions.

The sequenced sample consisted of peripheral blood mononuclear cells. The chain couples TRBV7-8 to TRBJ2-5; 9 positions match TRBD2. The clonotype comes from a human donor with common variable immunodeficiency. The sequenced CDR3 bases are TGTGCCAGCAGCTCTCGGGGACTAGCAGCCCAGGAGACC. The encoded protein is CASSSRGLAAQET. In full, the CDR3 reads CASSSRGLAAQETQYF.